Below are 24 T cell receptor beta chains sequenced from a single sample in a study of cytomegalovirus exposure and HLA in healthy donors. PCR involved 60 Vbeta and 13 Jbeta primers. Assay: immunoSEQ multiplex PCR; the TCRdb copy retains only in-frame clones and omits some. This table has tens of thousands of clones, about 78% appearing once. What was sequenced was PBMCs. Every receptor here comes from a male donor in good health and CMV-seropositive.

The chain employs TRBV6-5 and TRBJ2-7; D not resolved. Trimming cost V 2 bases and J 0 bases, with 8 bases left between them. This CDR3 has 14 residues. Looked up from germline, CDR1 is MNHEY and CDR2 is SVGAGI. Written as DNA, the CDR3 is TGTGCCAGCAGTTACAGGCAGCGCTCCTACGAGCAGTACTTC. Its translation: CASSYRQRSYEQYF.

J is TRBJ2-7 and V is TRBV7-2, with TRBD2 identical over 10 bases. The CDR3 is 17 amino acids. The V segment lost 1 base and the J segment 2 bases; nucleotides outside the gene matches: 8. CDR1 SGHTA and CDR2 FQGNSA come from the germline V gene. The chain's CDR3 is CASSLGASGRSPYEQYF. CDR3 in DNA: TGTGCCAGCAGCTTAGGGGCTAGCGGGAGATCCCCCTACGAGCAGTACTTC.

The CDR3 nucleotides are TGCAGCGTTGAAGTTGTCGGGGGGGACTATGGCTACACCTTC. This translates into CSVEVVGGDYGYTF. The chain is built from TRBV29-1 and TRBJ1-2; perhaps TRBD1 as D (5 bases). The CDR3 sequence is 14 residues long. Trimming pared 1 base from V and 3 bases from J, leaving 12 bases between. Germline assignment: CDR1 SQVTM and CDR2 ANQGSEA.

This rearrangement joins TRBV27 to TRBJ2-6; TRBD1 aligns across 7 bases. Germline CDR1 and CDR2: MNHEY and SMNVEV (reference sequence). This CDR3 has 18 residues. Trimming at V came to 4 bases and at J to 1 base, leaving 10 bases not matched to a gene. In DNA, the CDR3 is TGTGCCAGCAGTTCCCAGGGGGAAGGGTTTTCTGGGGCCAACGTCCTGACTTTC. Its translation is CASSSQGEGFSGANVLTF.

The genes are TRBV4-1 and TRBJ1-3; the D gene is possibly TRBD1 (5 bases). Germline lookup yields CDR1 MGHRA and CDR2 YSYEKL. Between the trimmed V and J ends, which lost 0 bases and 0 bases, there was a span of 12 bases. The CDR3 totals 17 residues. CDR3: CASSQESYRSSGNTIYF. Here the CDR3 DNA reads TGCGCCAGCAGCCAAGAATCGTACAGGAGCTCTGGAAACACCATATATTTT.

The J gene is TRBJ2-7, the V gene TRBV6-1; weak D call: TRBD1 (6 bases). The CDR3 covers 14 residues. Germline values: CDR1 MNHNS, CDR2 SASEGT. V lost 8 bases, J lost 4 bases, and 18 bases lay in between. The CDR3 loop is CASDLDRSAYEQYF. The CDR3 nucleotides are TGTGCCAGCGATTTAGACAGGTCGGCGTACGAGCAGTACTTC.

This chain uses TRBV30 with TRBJ1-5; no reliable D call. Germline values: CDR1 GTSNPN, CDR2 SVGIG (reference sequence). V lost 3 bases to trimming and J lost 0 bases, with 15 bases between them. The CDR3 has 16 amino acids. The CDR3 loop is CAWSSSQFLSNQPQHF. The DNA of the CDR3 is TGTGCCTGGAGCTCATCACAATTCCTTAGCAATCAGCCCCAGCATTTT.

The chain joins TRBV7-9 to TRBJ2-7; possible D gene TRBD2, 5 bases. Germline values: CDR1 SEHNR, CDR2 FQNEAQ (reference sequence). This CDR3 is 14 amino acids long. Trimming pared 2 bases from V and 2 bases from J, leaving 10 bases between. The CDR3 nucleotides are TGTGCCAGCAGCTTATCGGGAAGCACCTACGAGCAGTACTTC. It specifies CASSLSGSTYEQYF.

The rearrangement joins TRBV28 to TRBJ2-2; 7 bases match TRBD1. The germline gives CDR1 MDHEN, CDR2 SYDVKM. CDR3 length: 14 residues. J gave up 7 bases and V 6 bases, and 8 bases lay outside the gene matches. This CDR3 reads CASRPGTAGGELFF. CDR3 nucleotides: TGTGCCAGCAGGCCCGGGACAGCCGGCGGGGAGCTGTTTTTT.

This chain uses TRBV5-4 with TRBJ2-7; 8 nucleotides align to TRBD1. Trimming at V came to 0 bases and at J to 5 bases, leaving 16 bases not matched to a gene. The CDR3 extends over 18 amino acids. In germline, CDR1 is SGHNT, CDR2 YYREEE (reference sequence). This CDR3 is CASSLGPPAGGLVHEQYF. In DNA form, the CDR3 reads TGTGCCAGCAGCTTGGGACCCCCCGCAGGGGGCTTAGTCCACGAGCAGTACTTC.

The chain combines TRBV10-3 with TRBJ2-7; D might be TRBD2 (5 bases). V dropped 6 bases and J dropped 5 bases, with 11 bases sitting between them. CDR3 size: 12 residues. Germline V gives CDR1 ENHRY, CDR2 SYGVKD. The CDR3 bases are TGTGCCATCAGCGTTGAGGGTAACGAGCAGTACTTC. It translates to CAISVEGNEQYF.

The J gene is TRBJ2-7, the V gene TRBV21-1; TRBD2 is taken as the D call from the table, unchecked against the DNA. TRBV21-1 is shown as a pseudogene. This CDR3 has 13 residues. The CDR3 loop reads CASSMRAPYEQYF. DNA for the CDR3: TGTGCCAGCAGCATGAGGGCTCCCTACGAGCAGTACTTC.

The chain combines TRBV6-5 with TRBJ2-7; the D gene is possibly TRBD2 (5 bases). CDR1 is MNHEY, CDR2 SVGAGI, per germline. The V end was cut by 7 bases, the J end by 7 bases, with 17 bases between. The CDR3 consists of 13 residues. DNA of the CDR3: TGTGCCAGCACCCGCATATTGGGAGATGAGCAGTACTTC. It encodes CASTRILGDEQYF.

The chain employs TRBV7-3 and TRBJ1-1, with a tentative D call TRBD1 (6 bases). This CDR3 is 15 amino acids long. The ends were cut back, 5 bases at V and 1 base at J, with 14 bases in the middle. Germline CDR1 is SGHTA and CDR2 is FQGTGA. CDR3 bases: TGTGCCAGCAGCATGCAGGGGCTGGCGAACACTGAAGCTTTCTTT. As protein: CASSMQGLANTEAFF.

The chain carries TRBV7-8 and TRBJ1-1; D is uncertain. CDR3 length: 15 residues. Trimming left V 2 bases short and J 2 bases short, with 12 bases between. CDR1 SGHVS and CDR2 FQNEAQ come from the germline V gene. DNA for the CDR3: TGTGCCAGCAGCTTATCTCGGTTTAGCAACACTGAAGCTTTCTTT. Its translation is CASSLSRFSNTEAFF.

V usage is TRBV28 and J usage is TRBJ1-1; 9 bases agree with TRBD1. From germline, CDR1 is MDHEN and CDR2 SYDVKM. Unmatched junction bases numbered 17, after V lost 7 bases and J lost 11 bases. CDR3 length: 15 residues. The DNA of the CDR3 is TGTGCCAGCATCAGCTCCCGGGGGACAGGGTTTTTGGCTTTCTTT. Protein product: CASISSRGTGFLAFF.

This clone was observed at least ten times. The chain recombines TRBV6-6 with TRBJ2-5, with D maybe TRBD1 (7 bases). This CDR3 contains 14 residues. CDR1 and CDR2 from the germline V gene are MNHNY and SVGAGI (reference sequence). Trimming stripped 7 bases from V and 2 bases from J, with 14 bases between. The DNA for the CDR3 is TGTGCCAGCACCGCAGGGGGGAGGCAAGAGACCCAGTACTTC. Amino acids: CASTAGGRQETQYF.

Comments on this clone: Other DNA sequences in the same sample also yield this CDR3. The rearrangement links TRBV5-4 to TRBJ2-7, with D tentatively TRBD2 (7 bases). The CDR3 consists of 13 residues. Germline V lookup: CDR1 SGHNT, CDR2 YYREEE (reference sequence). V was shortened by 3 bases and J by 7 bases, with 14 bases between the two germline ends. CDR3 protein: CASSWGAGAEQYF. The CDR3 DNA follows: TGTGCCAGCAGCTGGGGGGCGGGGGCTGAGCAGTACTTC.

This clone has only one observation. The chain has TRBV11-3 and TRBJ2-1; TRBD1 is a possible D gene (6 bases). The CDR3 has 16 residues. From germline, CDR1 is SGHNT and CDR2 YENEEA. V gave up 0 bases and J gave up 5 bases, with 14 bases separating them. The CDR3: CASSLEQGGIDNEQFF. The CDR3 DNA follows: TGTGCCAGCAGCTTAGAACAGGGTGGTATTGACAATGAGCAGTTCTTC.

The chain joins TRBV14 to TRBJ2-7, with 7 bases lining up with TRBD2. The CDR3 has 14 amino acids. Trimming at V came to 7 bases and at J to 3 bases, leaving 9 bases not matched to a gene. CDR1 and CDR2 (germline): SGHDN, FVKESK. CDR3: CASTGDGGYYEQYF. Here the CDR3 DNA reads TGTGCCAGCACGGGGGACGGGGGGTACTACGAGCAGTACTTC. Complete variable domain (other parts from reference TRBV14 and TRBJ2-7): EAGVTQFPSHSVIEKGQTVTLRCDPISGHDNLYWYRRVMGKEIKFLLHFVKESKQDESGMPNNRFLAERTGGTYSTLKVQPAELEDSGVYFCASTGDGGYYEQYFGPGTRLTVT.

The V call is TRBV6-4, the J call TRBJ1-1; D uncertain. V dropped 0 bases and J dropped 0 bases, with 14 bases sitting between them. The CDR3 loop spans 17 amino acids. Germline CDR1 and CDR2: MRHNA and SNTAGT. The CDR3 DNA is TGTGCCAGCAGTGACTCGAGATTCGGCGGGATGAACACTGAAGCTTTCTTT. Encoded protein: CASSDSRFGGMNTEAFF.

This sequence joins TRBV6-5 and TRBJ1-2; D not resolved. Germline V gives CDR1 MNHEY, CDR2 SVGAGI. V was trimmed by 0 bases and J by 7 bases, leaving 12 bases between them. The CDR3 is 14 residues long. The CDR3 coding sequence is TGTGCCAGCAGTTACTCGGGCAGCTCCGGTGGCTACACCTTC. It yields the protein CASSYSGSSGGYTF.

The chain recombines TRBV19 with TRBJ2-7, with a possible D match to TRBD1 (6 bases). This CDR3 comprises 15 residues. The germline V gene encodes CDR1 LNHDA and CDR2 SQIVND (reference sequence). Trimming left V 4 bases short and J 6 bases short, with 19 bases between. Written as DNA, the CDR3 is TGTGCCAGTAGTAGAAGTTCCAGGGGAAGTGGCGAGCAGTACTTC. Amino acids: CASSRSSRGSGEQYF.

The rearrangement links TRBV19 to TRBJ1-2, with a weak D call TRBD1 (5 bases). CDR3 length equals 11 residues. Per the germline V gene, CDR1 is LNHDA and CDR2 is SQIVND (reference sequence). V dropped 9 bases and J dropped 5 bases, with 10 bases sitting between them. The CDR3 DNA reads TGTGCCAGCCAGACAGAATATGGCTACACCTTC. It is translated as CASQTEYGYTF.